The present T cell receptor (beta chain) was sequenced within a study of CD8 T cells in ankylosing spondylitis. Study results and caveats: About 8 highly homologous variants made up a TCR beta motif, and this motif appeared characteristic of ankylosing spondylitis blood.

TCRdb re-analysed the 5' RACE reads in MiXCR, keeping a single row per CDR3 protein. Among 700,000 to 850,000 distinct CDR3 sequences listed, around 11% were seen once. This clonotype was recorded a few times. Its antigen is unknown. This CDR3 region has 14 residues. CDR1 SGDLS and CDR2 YYNGEE come from the germline V gene. Trimming removed 1 base at V and 6 bases at J, with 13 bases between. The J gene is TRBJ1-2, the V gene TRBV9; a possible D gene is TRBD1 (5 bases). This clonotype originated in a male donor with ankylosing spondylitis. Sequencing was carried out using blood, either unsorted or a sorted T cell fraction (not recorded which). CDR3 in amino acids: CASSVTFGGDGYTF. In nucleotides, the CDR3 is TGTGCCAGCAGCGTAACTTTCGGGGGGGATGGCTACACCTTC. The full variable domain, its missing parts supplied by reference TRBV9 and TRBJ1-2, is DSGVTQTPKHLITATGQRVTLRCSPRSGDLSVYWYQQSLDQGLQFLIQYYNGEERAKGNILERFSAQQFPDLHSELNLSSLELGDSALYFCASSVTFGGDGYTFGSGTRLTVV.